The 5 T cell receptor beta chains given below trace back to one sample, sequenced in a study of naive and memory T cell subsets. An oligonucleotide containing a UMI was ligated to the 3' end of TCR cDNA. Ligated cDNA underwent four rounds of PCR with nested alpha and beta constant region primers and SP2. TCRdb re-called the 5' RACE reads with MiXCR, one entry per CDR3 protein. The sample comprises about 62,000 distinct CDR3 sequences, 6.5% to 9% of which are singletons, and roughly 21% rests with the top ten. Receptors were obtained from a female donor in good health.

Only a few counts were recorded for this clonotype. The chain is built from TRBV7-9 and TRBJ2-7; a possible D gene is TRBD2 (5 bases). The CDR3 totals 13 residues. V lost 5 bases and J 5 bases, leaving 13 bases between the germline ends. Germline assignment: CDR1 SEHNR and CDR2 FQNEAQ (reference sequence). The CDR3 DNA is TGTGCCAGCAGCCCCTATGCCGGGGACGAGCAGTACTTC. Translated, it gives CASSPYAGDEQYF.

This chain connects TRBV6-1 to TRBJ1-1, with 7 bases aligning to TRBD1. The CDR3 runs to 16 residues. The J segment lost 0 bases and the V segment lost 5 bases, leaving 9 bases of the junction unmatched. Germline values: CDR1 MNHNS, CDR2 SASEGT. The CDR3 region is CASSHRGYEMNTEAFF. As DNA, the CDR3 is TGTGCCAGCAGTCACAGGGGATATGAGATGAACACTGAAGCTTTCTTT.

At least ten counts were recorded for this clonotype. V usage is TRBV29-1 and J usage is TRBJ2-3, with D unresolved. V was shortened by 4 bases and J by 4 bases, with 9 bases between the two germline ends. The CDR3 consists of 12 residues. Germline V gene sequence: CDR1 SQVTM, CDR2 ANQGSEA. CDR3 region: CSVGLSADTQYF. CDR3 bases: TGCAGCGTTGGACTCTCGGCAGATACGCAGTATTTT.

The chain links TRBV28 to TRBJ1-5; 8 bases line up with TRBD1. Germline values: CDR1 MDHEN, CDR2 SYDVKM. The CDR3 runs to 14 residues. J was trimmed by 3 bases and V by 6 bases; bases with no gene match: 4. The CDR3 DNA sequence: TGTGCCAGCAGCCGGGACAGGATCAATCAGCCCCAGCATTTT. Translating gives CASSRDRINQPQHF.

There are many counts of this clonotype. This CDR3 is CTPGQGGEKLFF. In DNA, the CDR3 is TGCACACCGGGACAGGGCGGTGAAAAACTGTTTTTT. The chain is built from TRBV20-1 and TRBJ1-4; 9 bases fit TRBD1. Looked up from germline, CDR1 is DFQATT and CDR2 is SNEGSKA (reference sequence). The CDR3 covers 12 residues.